Below, 7 T cell receptor beta chains from the same sample are listed, as sequenced in a study of blood T cell repertoires in COVID-19. This table comes from immunoSEQ multiplex PCR, and its TCRdb copy is limited to in-frame clones, with some not included. In the table there are over 70,000 clones, 90% of which are singletons. The sample taken for sequencing was peripheral blood. The receptor source for this set is a woman older than 75 with active or convalescent COVID-19.

This chain joins TRBV5-1 and TRBJ1-1, with D unresolved. Trimming pared 4 bases from V and 1 base from J, leaving 8 bases between. CDR3 length: 13 amino acids. Germline V gives CDR1 SGHRS, CDR2 YFSETQ. CDR3: CASSVDTNTEAFF. In DNA, the CDR3 is TGCGCCAGCAGCGTTGACACGAACACTGAAGCTTTCTTT.

The V gene is TRBV14, the J gene TRBJ1-1; no firm D call. Germline V gene lookup returns CDR1 SGHDN and CDR2 FVKESK. This CDR3 is built from 15 residues. The V end lost 3 bases, the J end lost 3 bases, and 14 bases lay between the germline ends. The CDR3 DNA is TGTGCCAGCAGCCAGGTGACGGGGTGGGACACTGAAGCTTTCTTT. The encoded protein is CASSQVTGWDTEAFF.

The rearrangement uses TRBV6-2 or TRBV6-3 and TRBJ2-3, with D tentatively TRBD1 (6 bases). The ends were cut back, 6 bases at V and 1 base at J, with 14 bases in the middle. CDR3 size: 15 residues. From germline, CDR1 is MNHEY and CDR2 SVGEGT. CDR3 DNA: TGTGCCAGCAGCCAGGGGTTTTCCGGCACAGATACGCAGTATTTT. Encoded protein: CASSQGFSGTDTQYF.

The rearrangement uses TRBV28 and TRBJ2-6; 11 bases match TRBD1. J was trimmed by 0 bases and V by 4 bases; bases with no gene match: 8. CDR3 length equals 19 residues. Germline values: CDR1 MDHEN, CDR2 SYDVKM. The CDR3 here is CASSSIRGTGGSGANVLTF. The CDR3 coding sequence is TGTGCCAGCAGTTCTATCCGCGGGACAGGGGGCTCTGGGGCCAACGTCCTGACTTTC.

The chain combines TRBV19 with TRBJ1-5; D possibly corresponds to TRBD1 (5 bases). Germline-derived CDR1 and CDR2 are LNHDA and SQIVND (reference sequence). The CDR3 runs 14 residues. Trimming took off 5 bases at V and 4 bases at J, with 12 bases between the two ends. The CDR3 DNA follows: TGTGCCAGTAGTTTTGACGGGGGTAATCAGCCCCAGCATTTT. Translating gives CASSFDGGNQPQHF.

J is TRBJ1-2 and V is TRBV29-1; D is unclear. The CDR3 spans 11 residues. V shed 4 bases and J shed 3 bases, with 6 bases lying between them. CDR1 is SQVTM, CDR2 ANQGSEA, per germline. CDR3 DNA sequence: TGCAGCGTTGTATCTGACTATGGCTACACCTTC. Its protein product is CSVVSDYGYTF.

The chain combines TRBV18 with TRBJ1-5; TRBD1 matches 9 bases. The CDR3 loop spans 16 amino acids. The V and J ends lost 3 bases and 1 base, in that order; junction bases with no gene match: 4. The V gene's germline CDR1 is KGHSH and CDR2 LQKENI. Written as DNA, the CDR3 is TGTGCCAGCTCACCGGGGACAGGGTCGAGCAATCAGCCCCAGCATTTT. It specifies CASSPGTGSSNQPQHF.